The clone carrying this T cell receptor (beta chain) was recorded a few times. Its antigen is currently unknown. Profiled with immunoSEQ multiplex PCR; TCRdb holds only in-frame clones, not every one. The sample shows about 85,000 clones, approximately 90% of them seen only once. This entry comes from a study of graft-versus-host responses after intestinal transplantation. General observations from the study: Recipient-marrow GvH clones were detected, some having first appeared in ileum or blood.

The CDR3 loop spans 13 amino acids. The germline V and J ends were trimmed by 4 bases and 1 base, with 8 bases remaining between them. Germline V lookup: CDR1 SGHRS, CDR2 YFSETQ. Here the sequenced sample was unstimulated CD8+ T cells sorted from spleen or lymph node cells, taken before transplant. This clonotype originated in a human donor who was the organ donor for an intestinal transplant. The genes are TRBV5-1 and TRBJ1-1; tentatively, D is TRBD1 (5 bases). CDR3 DNA: TGCGCCAGCAGCATAGGACAGAACACTGAAGCTTTCTTT. Translation gives CASSIGQNTEAFF. The variable domain in full, with the rest retrieved from reference TRBV5-1 and TRBJ1-1, is KAGVTQTPRYLIKTRGQQVTLSCSPISGHRSVSWYQQTPGQGLQFLFEYFSETQRNKGNFPGRFSGRQFSNSRSEMNVSTLELGDSALYLCASSIGQNTEAFFGQGTRLTVV.